Listed here is a single TCR beta chain. The antigen this receptor binds is unknown. No much larger clone is present one base from it, and per-base qualities are unavailable. Collaborating institutions collected whole blood in K2EDTA tubes following their own protocols. Collaborator samples were shipped for TCRbeta analysis as frozen whole blood, isolated PBMCs, or DNA extracted from either sample type. TCRbeta CDR3 regions were amplified from genomic DNA using the immunoSEQ Assay, a bias-controlled multiplex PCR. The authors' pipeline ran thus. The number of nucleated cells in each sample was estimated by amplification of reference gene primers within the assay. To quantify the absolute abundance of each unique TCRbeta CDR3 rearrangement, sequence reads were collapsed and filtered. Productive Simpson clonality was computed per sample as the square root of Simpson's diversity index over productive rearrangements. The immuneACCESS repertoire file appears here via TCRdb, limited to in-frame rearrangements. These files lack a portion of the clones; in checked studies, under half of the deficit traces to unresolved V genes, and the cause of the others is not known. That table is the source of V, J and clone size, and D and trimming were worked out from the DNA. The sample table shows about 120,000 clones, and roughly 85% are seen once. The ten largest clonotypes hold 2% to 2.5% of the sample.

This sample is part of a study of blood T cell repertoires in COVID-19 (dated by TCRdb to 2019 to 2021). Concerning the study at large: Samples from collaborators originated in the United States, Italy and Spain and spanned both the acute and convalescent phases of COVID-19. The repertoires were released in a freely available public database meant as a resource for research on the immune response to SARS-CoV-2. A de-identified subject ID, COVID-19 status, age in years and sex were almost always included in the sample metadata. Deeply sampled blood TCRbeta repertoires from subjects exposed to, actively infected with, or recovered from COVID-19 were included in the dataset. Samples came from the ongoing ImmuneRACE study (first 160 participants) plus 1,254 subjects from 6 global collaborators. Where HLA class I and class II types were available, the types were taken from metadata supplied by the sample provider, not from assay-based typing. The prospective study material was composed of cDNA or gDNA derived from T cells, B-cell-depleted T cells, or PBMCs. General findings and caveats noted by the study authors: The quantity of clinical and demographic metadata differed by source and by participant and was supplied without curation.

Measured from the cysteine to the valine, the CDR3 is 12 residues long. Only the CDR3 region is kept as DNA, spanning 36 bases read in frame from base 1. A distance of 15 bases separates the germline ends of V and J, which lose 8 bases and 7 bases respectively. Based on the germline V gene, the CDR1 and CDR2 sequences are MNHGY and SVAAGI. The specimen sequenced was peripheral blood. The receptor was isolated from a man younger than 45 with acute or convalescent COVID-19. The chain employs TRBV6-9 and TRBJ2-7; matching of 6 bases hints at TRBD2 as the D gene. Read as DNA, the sequence is TGTGCCAGCCCCGACGGGGCGGGGGAGCAGTACGTC. It translates to CASPDGAGEQYV.